What follows are 26 T cell receptor beta chains derived from one specimen sequenced in a study of T cells in Graves' hyperthyroidism and ophthalmopathy. Template material for amplifying TCR beta CDR3 regions consisted of RNA transcripts. A set of HTBI primers served as the primers for a first-round RT-PCR of the TCR CDR3. One entry per CDR3 protein results from TCRdb running MiXCR on the multiplex PCR reads. The top ten hold 33% of the sample, which has roughly 330,000 distinct CDR3 sequences, 16% seen once. Specimen: blood. The receptors were gathered from a man aged 30 to 39 with Graves' hyperthyroidism.

J is TRBJ2-5 and V is TRBV3-1, with 9 bases aligning to TRBD1. This CDR3 region has 16 residues. V shed 1 base, J shed 1 base, and the junction held 4 bases outside the gene matches. CDR1 and CDR2 (germline): LGHDT, YNNKEL (reference sequence). CDR3 nucleotide sequence: TGTGCCAGCAGCCAAGTACAGGGGGCGCCCCAAGAGACCCAGTACTTC. It specifies CASSQVQGAPQETQYF.

This clonotype has ten or more counts. V and J are TRBV5-1 and TRBJ1-2, with 9 bases that match TRBD1. The CDR3 runs 15 residues. V lost 4 bases and J lost 4; bases outside the gene matches: 8. The V gene's germline CDR1 is SGHRS and CDR2 YFSETQ. CDR3 DNA: TGCGCCAGCAGCCTGACCGGGACAGGGTTCTATGGCTACACCTTC. Protein sequence: CASSLTGTGFYGYTF.

This clonotype was detected ten times or more. The rearrangement joins TRBV6-1 to TRBJ2-7; 10 bases are shared with TRBD2. Germline V CDR1 and CDR2: MNHNS, SASEGT. Unmatched junction bases numbered 7, after V lost 5 bases and J lost 6 bases. The CDR3 loop spans 14 amino acids. Written as DNA, the CDR3 is TGTGCCAGCAGTTCTGTAGCGGGAGGCGGCGAGCAGTACTTC. As protein: CASSSVAGGGEQYF.

This clonotype was picked up many times. The rearrangement links TRBV12-3 or TRBV12-4 to TRBJ2-7, with TRBD1 identical over 9 bases. V was pared by 6 bases and J by 4 bases, with 4 bases of the junction left unmatched. The CDR3 sequence is 13 residues long. In nucleotides, the CDR3 is TGTGCCAGCAGCGCGGACAGGGGATACGAGCAGTACTTC. This translates into CASSADRGYEQYF.

This clonotype was seen a few times. The chain recombines TRBV15 with TRBJ1-2; D possibly corresponds to TRBD1 (5 bases). CDR1 and CDR2 from the germline V gene are LNHNV and YYDKDF (reference sequence). The V end was cut by 1 base, the J end by 7 bases, with 16 bases between. This CDR3 is 15 amino acids long. This CDR3 is CATSRGNSGSTGYTF. The CDR3 DNA sequence: TGTGCCACCAGCAGAGGGAACTCAGGGTCTACTGGCTACACCTTC.

This clonotype was seen repeatedly, ten times or more. V usage is TRBV7-9 and J usage is TRBJ2-5; TRBD2 agrees at 7 bases. J lost 0 bases, V lost 5 bases, and 6 bases had no gene match. CDR3 size: 15 residues. CDR1 and CDR2 from the germline V gene are SEHNR and FQNEAQ (reference sequence). As DNA, the CDR3 is TGTGCCAGCAGCCAGGCTGGGGGGGACCAAGAGACCCAGTACTTC. Translating gives CASSQAGGDQETQYF.

This clonotype has at least ten counts. J is TRBJ2-7 and V is TRBV6-1; D perhaps matches TRBD2 (6 bases). Germline V gene sequence: CDR1 MNHNS, CDR2 SASEGT. The CDR3 spans 15 residues. V was pared by 5 bases and J by 3 bases, with 17 bases between. The CDR3 DNA reads TGTGCCAGCAGTTTAGGTATGGAGGGAAACTACGAGCAGTACTTC. Translating it yields CASSLGMEGNYEQYF.

This clonotype is a singleton in its sample. The chain has TRBV7-9 and TRBJ2-4; D is possibly TRBD2 (6 bases). This CDR3 has 10 residues. From germline, CDR1 is SEHNR and CDR2 FQNEAQ (reference sequence). V was clipped by 11 bases and J by 8 bases, with 10 bases between them. The CDR3 loop reads CALGGDIQYF. Here the CDR3 DNA reads TGTGCCCTGGGGGGAGACATTCAGTACTTC.

The genes are TRBV9 and TRBJ2-3; weak D call: TRBD2 (5 bases). The V end lost 0 bases, the J end lost 6 bases, and 14 bases lay between the germline ends. Germline V CDR1 and CDR2: SGDLS, YYNGEE. CDR3 size: 15 residues. CDR3 loop: CASSVGGRPGDTQYF. The CDR3 DNA reads as TGTGCCAGCAGCGTAGGAGGCAGGCCGGGGGATACGCAGTATTTT.

This clonotype was counted only a few times. The V call is TRBV4-1, the J call TRBJ1-5, with D unresolved. Trimming took off 2 bases at V and 2 bases at J, with 13 bases between the two ends. In germline, CDR1 is MGHRA, CDR2 YSYEKL. The length of the CDR3 is 16 residues. In nucleotides, the CDR3 is TGCGCCAGCAGCCAAACCTGGGATTCGGGCAATCAGCCCCAGCATTTT. It translates to CASSQTWDSGNQPQHF.

This clonotype has at least ten counts. V and J are TRBV7-8 and TRBJ1-5; TRBD1 is a possible D gene (5 bases). Germline loops: CDR1 SGHVS, CDR2 FQNEAQ. The CDR3 sequence is 17 residues long. Trimming left V 5 bases short and J 0 bases short, with 17 bases between. The CDR3 sequence is CASSREGPGVSNQPQHF. In nucleotides, the CDR3 is TGTGCCAGCAGCCGGGAGGGGCCCGGGGTTAGCAATCAGCCCCAGCATTTT.

This clonotype was seen at least ten times. The rearrangement joins TRBV29-1 to TRBJ2-1; 8 bases align to TRBD1. V was clipped by 6 bases and J by 0 bases; unmatched bases: 7. The V gene's germline CDR1 is SQVTM and CDR2 ANQGSEA. There are 15 residues in the CDR3. In DNA, the CDR3 is TGCAGCGTGCGCGGGACAGGAAGCTCCTACAATGAGCAGTTCTTC. This gives the protein CSVRGTGSSYNEQFF.

This rearrangement joins TRBV29-1 to TRBJ1-1, with D perhaps TRBD1 (6 bases). Germline V lookup: CDR1 SQVTM, CDR2 ANQGSEA. Between the trimmed V and J ends, which lost 4 bases and 4 bases, there was a span of 13 bases. This CDR3 region has 13 residues. Here the CDR3 DNA reads TGCAGCGTTGGGGGGGGCACGGGCACTGAAGCTTTCTTT. Amino acid sequence: CSVGGGTGTEAFF.

This clonotype was picked up many times. The chain carries TRBV20-1 and TRBJ2-5, with TRBD2 matching 10 bases. The CDR3 is made up of 15 amino acids. The V gene end was trimmed by 0 bases and the J gene end by 4 bases; junction bases not matched to a gene: 5. Germline assignment: CDR1 DFQATT and CDR2 SNEGSKA (reference sequence). CDR3 nucleotides: TGCAGTGCTAGAGACAGCGGGAGGGCCGGAGAGACCCAGTACTTC. Its translation: CSARDSGRAGETQYF.

This clonotype appeared many times. V usage is TRBV3-1 and J usage is TRBJ2-7, with TRBD1 matching 10 bases. CDR3 size: 17 residues. Unmatched junction bases numbered 12, after V lost 1 base and J lost 6 bases. Germline V gene sequence: CDR1 LGHDT, CDR2 YNNKEL (reference sequence). The CDR3 DNA reads as TGTGCCAGCAGCCAAGCACGGGAGGGGACAGGGGCCGGCGAGCAGTACTTC. Amino acid sequence: CASSQAREGTGAGEQYF.

This clonotype has ten or more counts. This rearrangement joins TRBV2 to TRBJ1-2; D uncertain. Trimming left V 8 bases short and J 3 bases short, with 16 bases between. CDR1 is SNHLY, CDR2 FYNNEI, per germline. This CDR3 comprises 14 residues. The CDR3 is CASPILKEDYGYTF. The CDR3 DNA reads as TGTGCCAGCCCCATTCTCAAGGAGGACTATGGCTACACCTTC.

The sample holds many counts of this clonotype. V usage is TRBV3-1 and J usage is TRBJ1-1; D remains unclear. Germline CDR1 reads LGHDT; CDR2 reads YNNKEL (reference sequence). The CDR3 is 13 residues long. Trimming pared 3 bases from V and 1 base from J, leaving 6 bases between. The CDR3 sequence is CASSHEGNTEAFF. In DNA form, the CDR3 reads TGTGCCAGCAGCCATGAAGGGAACACTGAAGCTTTCTTT.

This clonotype was seen repeatedly, ten times or more. V usage is TRBV7-9 and J usage is TRBJ1-2; D call uncertain. Germline V gene sequence: CDR1 SEHNR, CDR2 FQNEAQ (reference sequence). The V and J ends lost 6 bases and 4 bases respectively, with 15 bases between them. The length of the CDR3 is 14 residues. CDR3 protein: CASSQTREVYGYTF. Here the CDR3 DNA reads TGTGCCAGCAGTCAGACTCGGGAGGTCTATGGCTACACCTTC. The variable domain in full, completed from reference TRBV7-9 and TRBJ1-2, reads DTGVSQNPRHKITKRGQNVTFRCDPISEHNRLYWYRQTLGQGPEFLTYFQNEAQLEKSRLLSDRFSAERPKGSFSTLEIQRTEQGDSAMYLCASSQTREVYGYTFGSGTRLTVV.

Points on this clonotype: Compared with germline, one end of the junction differs, possibly owing to a read error. The rearrangement uses TRBV5-4 and TRBJ2-3, with D perhaps given as TRBD1 or TRBD2 (5 bases each). The V gene's germline CDR1 is SGHNT and CDR2 YYREEE (reference sequence). This CDR3 contains 17 residues. The CDR3 region has the DNA TGTGCCAGCAGCCCTCACTCTGGGCTTGGGGGTACAGGTACGCAGTATTTT. This codes for CASSPHSGLGGTGTQYF.

Ten or more counts support this clonotype. The J gene is TRBJ2-2, the V gene TRBV2; 7 bases are a match to TRBD1. V dropped 5 bases and J dropped 8; count of bases not matched to a gene: 5. This CDR3 is built from 13 residues. Germline loops: CDR1 SNHLY, CDR2 FYNNEI. The CDR3 bases are TGTGCCAGCAGTTGGAACAGGGGAGGGGAGCTGTTTTTT. It encodes CASSWNRGGELFF. The full variable domain, its missing parts supplied by reference TRBV2 and TRBJ2-2, is EPEVTQTPSHQVTQMGQEVILRCVPISNHLYFYWYRQILGQKVEFLVSFYNNEISEKSEIFDDQFSVERPDGSNFTLKIRSTKLEDSAMYFCASSWNRGGELFFGEGSRLTVL.

This clonotype came up many times. The chain is built from TRBV3-1 and TRBJ2-5, with 11 nucleotides matching TRBD1. CDR3 length: 14 residues. Germline assignment: CDR1 LGHDT and CDR2 YNNKEL (reference sequence). The V and J ends lost 6 bases and 4 bases, in that order; junction bases with no gene match: 4. The DNA of the CDR3 is TGTGCCAGCAGACCCGGGACAGGGGGAGAGACCCAGTACTTC. Translation: CASRPGTGGETQYF.

Many counts were recorded for this clonotype. The V call is TRBV20-1, the J call TRBJ2-5; D unclear. Germline V lookup: CDR1 DFQATT, CDR2 SNEGSKA (reference sequence). The CDR3 is 14 residues long. V lost 2 bases and J 7 bases, leaving 17 bases between the germline ends. The CDR3 sequence is CSARQADGVGTQYF. CDR3 nucleotides: TGCAGTGCTAGACAGGCAGACGGAGTGGGGACCCAGTACTTC.

This clonotype was recorded many times. V usage is TRBV28 and J usage is TRBJ1-5, with D possibly being TRBD1 (5 bases). This CDR3 contains 14 residues. Trimming cost V 7 bases and J 3 bases, with 13 bases left between them. Germline values: CDR1 MDHEN, CDR2 SYDVKM. CDR3 DNA: TGTGCCAGCATACGGGACGGAACCAATCAGCCCCAGCATTTT. It is translated as CASIRDGTNQPQHF.

J is TRBJ2-4 and V is TRBV4-1; 8 positions match TRBD2. From germline, CDR1 is MGHRA and CDR2 YSYEKL. J lost 2 bases, V lost 2 bases, and 8 bases had no gene match. This CDR3 is 17 amino acids long. The CDR3 spells CASSQILAEVSKNIQYF. Here the CDR3 DNA reads TGCGCCAGCAGCCAAATACTAGCGGAGGTATCCAAAAACATTCAGTACTTC.

This clonotype was found many times. The rearrangement uses TRBV14 and TRBJ1-2, with D uncertain. This CDR3 region has 12 residues. The ends were cut back, 2 bases at V and 4 bases at J, with 5 bases in the middle. Germline V gives CDR1 SGHDN, CDR2 FVKESK. The CDR3 DNA reads TGTGCCAGCAGCCAACGGACCTATGGCTACACCTTC. This gives the protein CASSQRTYGYTF.

The chain links TRBV5-1 to TRBJ2-7; 11 bases fit TRBD1. CDR1 and CDR2 from the germline V gene are SGHRS and YFSETQ. The CDR3 runs 14 residues. With 4 bases clipped from V and 3 bases from J, the junction kept 3 bases outside the gene matches. The CDR3: CASSRTGGRYEQYF. CDR3 coding DNA: TGCGCCAGCAGCCGGACAGGGGGCCGCTACGAGCAGTACTTC. The full variable domain, rest sourced from reference TRBV5-1 and TRBJ2-7, is KAGVTQTPRYLIKTRGQQVTLSCSPISGHRSVSWYQQTPGQGLQFLFEYFSETQRNKGNFPGRFSGRQFSNSRSEMNVSTLELGDSALYLCASSRTGGRYEQYFGPGTRLTVT.